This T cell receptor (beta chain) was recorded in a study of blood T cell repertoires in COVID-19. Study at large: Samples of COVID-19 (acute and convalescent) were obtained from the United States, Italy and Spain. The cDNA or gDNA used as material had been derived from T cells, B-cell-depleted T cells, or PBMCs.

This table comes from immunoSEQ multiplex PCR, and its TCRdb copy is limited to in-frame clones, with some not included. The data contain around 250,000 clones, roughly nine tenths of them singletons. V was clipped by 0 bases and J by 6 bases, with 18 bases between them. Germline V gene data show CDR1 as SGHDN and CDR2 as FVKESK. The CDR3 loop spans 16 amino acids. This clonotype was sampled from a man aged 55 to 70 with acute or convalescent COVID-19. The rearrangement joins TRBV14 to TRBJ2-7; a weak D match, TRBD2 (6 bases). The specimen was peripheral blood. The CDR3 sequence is CASSQDPPKGGSEQYF. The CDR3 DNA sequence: TGTGCCAGCAGCCAAGATCCCCCTAAGGGAGGAAGCGAGCAGTACTTC. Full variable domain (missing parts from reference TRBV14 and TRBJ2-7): EAGVTQFPSHSVIEKGQTVTLRCDPISGHDNLYWYRRVMGKEIKFLLHFVKESKQDESGMPNNRFLAERTGGTYSTLKVQPAELEDSGVYFCASSQDPPKGGSEQYFGPGTRLTVT.